One sample yielded the 32 T cell receptor beta chains listed below, sequenced in a study of blood T cell repertoires in COVID-19. The table came from immunoSEQ multiplex PCR; TCRdb's copy has only in-frame clones and leaves some out. The table has around 140,000 clones, approximately 79% seen once. The sample was PBMCs or T cells enriched from blood (not recorded which). The receptors stem from a man aged 40-55 years with acute COVID-19.

J is TRBJ2-3 and V is TRBV7-9; D gene ambiguous. V was clipped by 7 bases and J by 2 bases, with 13 bases between them. Germline values: CDR1 SEHNR, CDR2 FQNEAQ (reference sequence). The CDR3 extends over 14 amino acids. The DNA for the CDR3 is TGTGCCAGCACAGCGAAGAGATCCACAGATACGCAGTATTTT. Protein sequence: CASTAKRSTDTQYF.

The J gene is TRBJ2-5, the V gene TRBV5-1; D is possibly TRBD2 (5 bases). This CDR3 is built from 13 residues. From germline, CDR1 is SGHRS and CDR2 YFSETQ. Trimming pared 7 bases from V and 5 bases from J, leaving 15 bases between. DNA for the CDR3: TGCGCCAGCCGAACACTAGTGGGTGAGACCCAGTACTTC. Translated: CASRTLVGETQYF. Using reference TRBV5-1 and TRBJ2-5 for the parts outside the CDR3, the full variable domain is KAGVTQTPRYLIKTRGQQVTLSCSPISGHRSVSWYQQTPGQGLQFLFEYFSETQRNKGNFPGRFSGRQFSNSRSEMNVSTLELGDSALYLCASRTLVGETQYFGPGTRLLVL.

A few counts support this clone. V usage is TRBV15 and J usage is TRBJ1-3; 9 bases match TRBD1. The ends lost 9 bases at V and 3 bases at J; junction bases unmatched: 3. The CDR3 sequence is 13 residues long. The V gene's germline CDR1 is LNHNV and CDR2 YYDKDF (reference sequence). The CDR3 here is CATGQGLGNTIYF. CDR3 nucleotides: TGTGCCACGGGACAGGGACTTGGAAACACCATATATTTT.

The chain combines TRBV28 with TRBJ1-5; D uncertain. Trimming cost V 6 bases and J 5 bases, with 11 bases left between them. The CDR3 contains 13 residues. Per germline, CDR1 MDHEN and CDR2 SYDVKM. CDR3 nucleotides: TGTGCCAGCAGAAGAGGTCTTGATCAGCCCCAGCATTTT. Protein product: CASRRGLDQPQHF.

This clone was recorded only once. This sequence joins TRBV7-2 and TRBJ1-2, with TRBD1 identical over 11 bases. CDR1 is SGHTA, CDR2 FQGNSA, per germline. V gave up 7 bases and J gave up 8 bases; unmatched junction bases: 6. The CDR3 is 13 residues long. Written as DNA, the CDR3 is TGTGCCAGCACCCCGGGACAGGGGGAAGGCTACACCTTC. Translation gives CASTPGQGEGYTF.

This chain links TRBV2 with TRBJ2-7, with 8 bases that match TRBD1. V was pared by 5 bases and J by 2 bases, with 5 bases of the junction left unmatched. CDR3 length equals 14 residues. The germline V gene has CDR1 SNHLY and CDR2 FYNNEI. DNA of the CDR3: TGTGCCAGCAGTATAAACAGGGGGGCCTACGAGCAGTACTTC. Translation gives CASSINRGAYEQYF.

A single count supports this clone. This chain joins TRBV11-2 and TRBJ1-5; 7 nucleotides align to TRBD1. The V gene's germline CDR1 is SGHAT and CDR2 FQNNGV. This CDR3 has 14 amino acids. J lost 2 bases, V lost 5 bases, and 3 bases had no gene match. The CDR3 loop is CASSLGQGNQPQHF. The CDR3 DNA follows: TGTGCCAGCAGCCTAGGACAGGGCAATCAGCCCCAGCATTTT.

The chain carries TRBV19 and TRBJ2-1, with 9 bases lining up with TRBD2. The V segment lost 3 bases and the J segment 2 bases; nucleotides outside the gene matches: 17. This CDR3 is built from 20 residues. The germline V gene has CDR1 LNHDA and CDR2 SQIVND (reference sequence). Here the CDR3 DNA reads TGTGCCAGTAGTATGACCATAATAACTAGCGGGCTAGGACCCTACAATGAGCAGTTCTTC. Amino acids: CASSMTIITSGLGPYNEQFF.

This chain joins TRBV28 and TRBJ2-2, with 7 bases lining up with TRBD2. After removal of 6 bases from V and 7 bases from J, the junction contained 5 bases not matched to a gene. The CDR3 totals 13 residues. The germline V gene has CDR1 MDHEN and CDR2 SYDVKM. The CDR3 coding sequence is TGTGCCAGCAGAACTAGCGTGGGCGGGGAGCTGTTTTTT. It translates to CASRTSVGGELFF.

The chain combines TRBV7-9 with TRBJ2-3; TRBD2 agrees at 9 bases. The germline CDR1 and CDR2 sequences are SEHNR and FQNEAQ (reference sequence). The V gene end was trimmed by 4 bases and the J gene end by 4 bases; junction bases not matched to a gene: 6. The CDR3 has 15 amino acids. Here the CDR3 reads CASSSWTSVADTQYF. As DNA, the CDR3 is TGTGCCAGCAGCTCCTGGACTAGCGTAGCAGATACGCAGTATTTT. The full variable domain, in which reference TRBV7-9 and TRBJ2-3 provide the parts outside the CDR3, is DTGVSQNPRHKITKRGQNVTFRCDPISEHNRLYWYRQTLGQGPEFLTYFQNEAQLEKSRLLSDRFSAERPKGSFSTLEIQRTEQGDSAMYLCASSSWTSVADTQYFGPGTRLTVL.

This chain connects TRBV28 to TRBJ1-1; D possibly corresponds to TRBD1 (6 bases). CDR1 MDHEN and CDR2 SYDVKM come from the germline V gene. The CDR3 spans 16 residues. Trimming cost V 6 bases and J 7 bases, with 24 bases left between them. This chain's CDR3 is CASSPQGEGGRGEAFF. DNA for the CDR3: TGTGCCAGCAGCCCCCAGGGTGAAGGGGGAAGGGGTGAAGCTTTCTTT.

The rearrangement uses TRBV13 and TRBJ2-5; 8 nucleotides align to TRBD2. The V gene's germline CDR1 is PRHDT and CDR2 FYEKMQ (reference sequence). The length of the CDR3 is 16 residues. Losses at the gene ends were 5 bases for V and 5 bases for J; bases not matched to a gene: 13. The CDR3 sequence: CASSPRGASEGETQYF. The CDR3 DNA is TGTGCCAGCAGCCCGCGGGGGGCTAGCGAGGGCGAGACCCAGTACTTC.

This clone was seen only a few times. The chain joins TRBV29-1 to TRBJ1-2, with TRBD1 matching over 7 bases. The CDR3 spans 14 residues. The ends lost 1 base at V and 4 bases at J; junction bases unmatched: 6. Per germline, CDR1 SQVTM and CDR2 ANQGSEA. CDR3 loop: CSVEAVQGGYGYTF. CDR3 DNA sequence: TGCAGCGTTGAAGCGGTCCAGGGGGGCTATGGCTACACCTTC.

The CDR3: CASKGRGSQPQHF. The DNA for the CDR3 is TGTGCCAGCAAGGGCAGGGGCAGTCAGCCCCAGCATTTT. V gene TRBV6-5 combines with J gene TRBJ1-5; possible D gene TRBD1, 6 bases. V dropped 7 bases and J dropped 6 bases, with 13 bases sitting between them. The CDR3 extends over 13 amino acids. Germline loops: CDR1 MNHEY, CDR2 SVGAGI.

CDR3 in DNA: TGTGCCAGCAGGAGACAGAGCGTGAACACTGAAGCTTTCTTT. This encodes CASRRQSVNTEAFF. V usage is TRBV7-9 and J usage is TRBJ1-1, with D possibly TRBD1 on 5 matching bases. The CDR3 consists of 14 residues. V lost 6 bases, J lost 0 bases, and 11 bases lay in between. Germline lookup yields CDR1 SEHNR and CDR2 FQNEAQ (reference sequence).

This clone was counted once. V and J are TRBV5-1 and TRBJ2-2, with D perhaps TRBD2 (6 bases). Trimming removed 9 bases from V and 3 bases from J, with 12 bases in between. CDR3 length: 13 residues. CDR1 and CDR2 (germline): SGHRS, YFSETQ. The CDR3 coding sequence is TGCGCCACCATGACGGGGGACACCGGGGAGCTGTTTTTT. This codes for CATMTGDTGELFF.

This rearrangement joins TRBV19 to TRBJ2-5, with 8 bases aligning to TRBD1. The CDR3 runs to 14 residues. From germline, CDR1 is LNHDA and CDR2 SQIVND (reference sequence). V trimming: 3 bases; J trimming: 10 bases; junction bases outside the gene matches: 10. Written as DNA, the CDR3 is TGTGCCAGTAGTATTCAGGGGGCGCCGGTTGGCCAGTACTTC. As protein: CASSIQGAPVGQYF.

This clone was picked up one time. This rearrangement joins TRBV11-2 to TRBJ1-4; 9 nucleotides line up with TRBD1. After removal of 5 bases from V and 3 bases from J, the junction contained 16 bases not matched to a gene. Looked up from germline, CDR1 is SGHAT and CDR2 is FQNNGV. This CDR3 has 19 residues. The CDR3 nucleotides read TGTGCCAGCAGCCTGTCGAGGGTGATGGGGACAGGGCCTAATGAAAAACTGTTTTTT. This encodes CASSLSRVMGTGPNEKLFF.

Details on this clone: In the same sample, other DNA sequences code for this CDR3. CDR3 in amino acids: CASSPGNQETQYF. The CDR3 DNA sequence: TGTGCCAGCAGCCCAGGGAACCAAGAGACCCAGTACTTC. The chain couples TRBV7-3 to TRBJ2-5; perhaps TRBD1 as D (5 bases). Trimming shortened V by 5 bases and J by 0 bases, and 7 bases separated the two germline ends. The CDR3 contains 13 residues. In germline, CDR1 is SGHTA, CDR2 FQGTGA. The variable domain in full, completed from reference TRBV7-3 and TRBJ2-5, reads GAGVSQTPSNKVTEKGKYVELRCDPISGHTALYWYRQSLGQGPEFLIYFQGTGAADDSGLPNDRFFAVRPEGSVSTLKIQRTERGDSAVYLCASSPGNQETQYFGPGTRLLVL.

CDR3 nucleotide sequence: TGTGCCAGCAGCGTAGCAATGAACACTGAAGCTTTCTTT. Residues: CASSVAMNTEAFF. The chain has TRBV9 and TRBJ1-1; D unresolved. Germline assignment: CDR1 SGDLS and CDR2 YYNGEE. The CDR3 sequence is 13 residues long. V was clipped by 0 bases and J by 0 bases, with 3 bases between them.

Only one count was recorded for this clone. This chain uses TRBV5-1 with TRBJ2-1; a possible D gene is TRBD1 (6 bases). Germline values: CDR1 SGHRS, CDR2 YFSETQ. The CDR3 is 15 residues long. Deletions cut 1 base from V and 7 bases from J, with 15 bases between. CDR3 residues: CASSLWLPGENEQFF. DNA of the CDR3: TGCGCCAGCAGCTTGTGGCTACCAGGGGAGAATGAGCAGTTCTTC.

Here the CDR3 reads CASSLRPSGGAYEQFF. In DNA, the CDR3 is TGTGCCAGCAGCCTAAGGCCTAGCGGGGGGGCCTATGAGCAGTTCTTC. The V and J genes are TRBV7-3 and TRBJ2-1; 12 nucleotides align to TRBD2. V gave up 5 bases and J gave up 8 bases; unmatched junction bases: 10. The germline V gene encodes CDR1 SGHTA and CDR2 FQGTGA. This CDR3 contains 16 residues.

Regarding this clone: A much larger clone lies a single base off, so this may be a read error. V usage is TRBV6-5 and J usage is TRBJ1-1, with 7 positions matching TRBD1. The V segment lost 6 bases and the J segment 5 bases; nucleotides outside the gene matches: 6. The CDR3 is made up of 13 amino acids. Germline V lookup: CDR1 MNHEY, CDR2 SVGAGI. CDR3 in DNA: TGTGCCAGCAGCCTTACAGGGGAAACTGAAGCTTTCTTT. Translated, it gives CASSLTGETEAFF.

The V and J genes are TRBV2 and TRBJ2-5; D is possibly TRBD2 (7 bases). Trimming took 8 bases from V and 4 from J, leaving 23 bases between them. This CDR3 region has 16 residues. CDR1 SNHLY and CDR2 FYNNEI come from the germline V gene. The chain's CDR3 is CASRGAGSPGGETQYF. The CDR3 DNA follows: TGTGCCAGCCGGGGGGCGGGGTCCCCAGGTGGAGAGACCCAGTACTTC.

The V gene is TRBV19, the J gene TRBJ2-1, with 8 positions matching TRBD1. CDR1 is LNHDA, CDR2 SQIVND, per germline (reference sequence). The junction had 5 bases not matched to a gene; V was cut back by 4 bases and J by 6 bases. This CDR3 contains 14 residues. The CDR3 DNA follows: TGTGCCAGTAGTACGATCACAGGGGGCAATGAGCAGTTCTTC. This translates into CASSTITGGNEQFF.

This clone appeared once. The chain recombines TRBV7-3 with TRBJ2-1; a possible D gene is TRBD1 (6 bases). Germline V gene data show CDR1 as SGHTA and CDR2 as FQGTGA. Trimming removed 0 bases from V and 8 bases from J, with 11 bases in between. The CDR3 runs to 14 residues. CDR3 nucleotides: TGTGCCAGCAGCTTAACACAGGGTGGTCATGAGCAGTTCTTC. Protein sequence: CASSLTQGGHEQFF.

The chain is built from TRBV5-4 and TRBJ1-2; no firm D call. Germline V lookup: CDR1 SGHNT, CDR2 YYREEE (reference sequence). There are 15 residues in the CDR3. V was clipped by 2 bases and J by 0 bases, with 11 bases between them. CDR3 loop: CASSFSSPTNYGYTF. CDR3 DNA: TGTGCCAGCAGCTTTAGCTCACCTACTAACTATGGCTACACCTTC.

This chain joins TRBV20-1 and TRBJ2-1, with TRBD2 identical over 7 bases. V lost 3 bases to trimming and J lost 2 bases; unmatched junction nucleotides: 13. There are 17 residues in the CDR3. Germline CDR1 reads DFQATT; CDR2 reads SNEGSKA (reference sequence). This CDR3 reads CSASPGTNFYTYNEQFF. In DNA form, the CDR3 reads TGCAGTGCTAGTCCCGGGACTAACTTTTACACCTACAATGAGCAGTTCTTC.

This chain joins TRBV19 and TRBJ2-3; D possibly corresponds to TRBD2 (5 bases). This CDR3 comprises 16 residues. Germline V CDR1 and CDR2: LNHDA, SQIVND (reference sequence). V lost 6 bases and J 1 base, leaving 17 bases between the germline ends. This CDR3 is CASRSPRRSRTDTQYF. CDR3 DNA: TGTGCCAGTAGGTCCCCTAGGAGGTCTCGCACAGATACGCAGTATTTT.

This clone has a single count. The chain is built from TRBV28 and TRBJ2-7; TRBD1 matches at 12 bases. The V gene's germline CDR1 is MDHEN and CDR2 SYDVKM. This CDR3 is 16 amino acids long. With V trimmed by 5 bases and J by 5 bases, 10 bases remained unmatched. The CDR3 DNA reads TGTGCCAGCAGTCCCCCTCCGGGACAGGGGGCCCACGAGCAGTACTTC. This translates into CASSPPPGQGAHEQYF.

This chain uses TRBV3-1 (or the pseudogene TRBV3-2) with TRBJ1-2, with 8 bases identical to TRBD1. V shed 3 bases and J 7 bases; nucleotides not matched to a gene: 4. The V gene's germline CDR1 is LGHDT and CDR2 YNNKEL (reference sequence). CDR3 length: 13 residues. The CDR3 coding sequence is TGTGCCAGCAGCCAGACAGGGGAGACTGGCTACACCTTC. Its translation: CASSQTGETGYTF.

The J gene is TRBJ2-3, the V gene TRBV18; 8 nucleotides align to TRBD1. The CDR3 runs to 16 residues. The junction had 7 bases not matched to a gene; V was cut back by 3 bases and J by 2 bases. Germline V gene sequence: CDR1 KGHSH, CDR2 LQKENI. CDR3 sequence (DNA): TGTGCCAGCTCACCGCTAGGACAGGGAAACACAGATACGCAGTATTTT. Its protein is CASSPLGQGNTDTQYF.